The rows below give T cell receptor beta chains drawn from one sample of a study of beta chain features in type 1 diabetes. Only in-frame clones appear in the TCRdb table, and some are missing; sequencing was by immunoSEQ multiplex PCR. Altogether 250,000 to 350,000 clones are present, roughly 13% being singletons, with the ten largest covering about 0.017%. Sequencing was performed on naive CD4+ T cells from blood. These receptor sequences come from a man aged 30-40 years with type 1 diabetes. Both conserved end residues are part of each CDR3. The D gene is left open where the match is weak. Size is stated for part of the rows, as once, few or many counts, or as a class when the clone is expanded.

j_call d_call v_call clone_size cdr3_nt cdr3_aa
TRBJ1-2 NA TRBV7-8 few TGTGCCAGCAGCTATCAAAGAATGCGGGGCGCGGGTGGCTACACCTTC CASSYQRMRGAGGYTF
TRBJ2-3 TRBD1 TRBV28 NA TGTGCCAGCAGTCCCCCGGACAGGTACACAGATACGCAGTATTTT CASSPPDRYTDTQYF
TRBJ2-1 NA TRBV14 NA TGTGCCAGCAGCCGAGGCCAGCTTCGGGGCAATGAGCAGTTCTTC CASSRGQLRGNEQFF
TRBJ2-1 TRBD1 TRBV19 NA TGTGCCAGTACCGTCACCCCTGACAGGGATCGTGATGAGCAGTTCTTC CASTVTPDRDRDEQFF
TRBJ2-7 NA TRBV28 few TGTGCCAGCAGTTTGGCGGCGCCCTACGAGCAGTACTTC CASSLAAPYEQYF
TRBJ2-1 TRBD2 TRBV13 NA TGTGCCAGCAGCTTAGGCAGCGGGGATGAGCAGTTCTTC CASSLGSGDEQFF
TRBJ1-4 NA TRBV2 NA TGTGCCAGCCAGGGCACTAATGAAAAACTGTTTTTT CASQGTNEKLFF
TRBJ2-3 TRBD2 TRBV27 NA TGTGCCAGCAGTTTATCGTCGGCGGGAGCGACTGATACGCAGTATTTT CASSLSSAGATDTQYF
TRBJ2-7 NA TRBV4-2 NA TGTGCCAGCAGCCAAGATTACTTCTCCTACGAGCAGTACTTC CASSQDYFSYEQYF
TRBJ2-3 NA TRBV2 few TGTGCCAGCAGTGCTGGGCCCACAGATACGCAGTATTTT CASSAGPTDTQYF
TRBJ1-5 NA TRBV15 NA TGTGCCACCCAAGGGGGTAGGCTCTATAGCAATCAGCCCCAGCATTTT CATQGGRLYSNQPQHF
TRBJ2-7 TRBD2 TRBV5-1 few TGCGCCAGCAGCTTGTCGGCGGGAGAGGTTGAGCAGTACTTC CASSLSAGEVEQYF
TRBJ1-2 TRBD1 TRBV5-6 NA TGTGCCAGCAGCTTACGCGGACAGGGCTTTAAGGACTATGGCTACACCTTC CASSLRGQGFKDYGYTF
TRBJ2-7 TRBD2 TRBV5-1 NA TGCGCCAGCAGCTCGGGACTAGGTTTCTACGAGCAGTACTTC CASSSGLGFYEQYF
TRBJ2-1 TRBD2 TRBV9 few TGTGCCAGCAGCGCCGCGGGGGGCGGGATTGGTGAGCAGTTCTTC CASSAAGGGIGEQFF
TRBJ2-5 TRBD2 TRBV7-2 NA TGTGCCAGCAGCTTCGCTAGCGGGATGAAGACCCAGTACTTC CASSFASGMKTQYF
TRBJ1-4 NA TRBV6-5 NA TGTGCCAGCTCTGAGGGTACTAATGAAAAACTGTTTTTT CASSEGTNEKLFF
TRBJ2-2 TRBD1 TRBV27 once TGTGCCAGCAGTCCGTCCCGGGACAGTTACGGGGAGCTGTTTTTT CASSPSRDSYGELFF
TRBJ2-7 NA TRBV19 NA TGTGCCAGTAGTATCAGAGGGCCCTCCTACGAGCAGTACTTC CASSIRGPSYEQYF
TRBJ2-2 NA TRBV28 NA TGTGCCAGCAGTTCCTATACCGGGGAGCTGTTTTTT CASSSYTGELFF
TRBJ1-5 NA TRBV28 NA TGTGCCAGCAGTTCCCCAATGCAGCCCCAGCATTTT CASSSPMQPQHF
TRBJ2-7 TRBD1 TRBV5-4 NA TGTGCCAGCAGTTCGCCCACACAGGGGCAGATAGCGAGCGAGCAGTACTTC CASSSPTQGQIASEQYF
TRBJ2-7 NA TRBV7-8 NA TGTGCCAGCAGTTCAGGGATCTCTTACGAGCAGTACTTC CASSSGISYEQYF
TRBJ2-3 NA TRBV7-9 few TGTGCCAGCAGCCCGGACAGTATCGATACGCAGTATTTT CASSPDSIDTQYF
TRBJ2-1 TRBD2 TRBV27 few TGTGCCAGCAGTTTCGGGACTAGCGGGTACAATGAGCAGTTCTTC CASSFGTSGYNEQFF
TRBJ2-1 TRBD2 TRBV9 few TGTGCCAGCAGCGTAGATCCCACGCTAGCGGGAGCCTACAATGAGCAGTTCTTC CASSVDPTLAGAYNEQFF
TRBJ2-4 NA TRBV7-9 NA TGTGCCAGCAGCTTAGGCGGGTCCTTAGCCAAAAACATTCAGTACTTC CASSLGGSLAKNIQYF
TRBJ2-7 NA TRBV9 few TGTGCCAGCAGCGTAGAGTCACAGGCCTACGAGCAGTACTTC CASSVESQAYEQYF
TRBJ1-2 NA TRBV4-3 few TGCGCCAGCAGCCAAGATGCCGGGTTCTATGGCTACACCTTC CASSQDAGFYGYTF
TRBJ2-5 TRBD2 TRBV4-2 NA TGTGCCAGCAGCCAATCAACGGCTAGCGGGAGTTTGGAGACCCAGTACTTC CASSQSTASGSLETQYF
TRBJ2-7 NA TRBV28 NA TGTGCCAGCAGGGCGACTAGTTTCTCCTACGAGCAGTACTTC CASRATSFSYEQYF
TRBJ2-6 TRBD1 TRBV2 NA TGTGCCATCTCCCCGGGACAGGGTATCTCTGGGGCCAACGTCCTGACTTTC CAISPGQGISGANVLTF
TRBJ2-3 TRBD1 TRBV4-2 few TGTGCCAGCAGCCAAGATTCAATGGGGACAGGGACAGATACGCAGTATTTT CASSQDSMGTGTDTQYF
TRBJ2-7 TRBD2 TRBV27 few TGTGCCAGCAGTTTACGCCCCGGGAGGTACGAGCAGTACTTC CASSLRPGRYEQYF
TRBJ1-5 TRBD1 TRBV19 once TGTGCCAGTAGTCTGGGACAGGGAATGACTCAGCCCCAGCATTTT CASSLGQGMTQPQHF
TRBJ1-1 TRBD1 TRBV29-1 few TGCAGCGTTTGGTCCTTGTCCCAAACCGGGACAGGGCCGAACACTGAAGCTTTCTTT CSVWSLSQTGTGPNTEAFF
TRBJ1-2 NA TRBV5-1 NA TGCGCCAGCAGCTTGGGTGGCAGGCAAGGCTACACCTTC CASSLGGRQGYTF
TRBJ2-5 TRBD2 TRBV7-3 few TGTGCCAGCAGCCTGGGACTAGCGGGAAGCGAGACCCAGTACTTC CASSLGLAGSETQYF
TRBJ2-3 NA TRBV27 few TGTGCCAGCAGTTTAAGAGAGTTGGTAGATACGCAGTATTTT CASSLRELVDTQYF
TRBJ2-7 NA TRBV29-1 few TGCAGCGTTGGGGCTAGCCCCTACGAGCAGTACTTC CSVGASPYEQYF
TRBJ1-1 TRBD1 TRBV29-1 few TGCAGCGTACGGGACAGACAGGACACTGAAGCTTTCTTC CSVRDRQDTEAFF
TRBJ2-5 NA TRBV7-3 NA TGTGCCAGCAGCTTAGCCGCCGGGACTTGGGAGACCCAGTACTTC CASSLAAGTWETQYF
TRBJ2-1 NA TRBV7-9 few TGTGCCAGCAGCCCCCACAGCCTGGCCAATGAGCAGTTCTTC CASSPHSLANEQFF
TRBJ2-7 NA TRBV7-9 NA TGTGCCAGCAGCTATTATCCGGGACACTACGAGCAGTACTTC CASSYYPGHYEQYF
TRBJ2-1 TRBD2 TRBV6-4 few TGTGCCAGCAATAAGCGGGAGGAGTACAATGAGCAGTTCTTC CASNKREEYNEQFF
TRBJ2-5 NA TRBV5-1 NA TGCGCCAGCAGCGAGGAGGGGGAGACCCAGTACTTC CASSEEGETQYF
TRBJ2-2 NA TRBV2 few TGTGCCAGCACCTACAGGGAGCAGGGCGGGGAGCTGTTTTTT CASTYREQGGELFF
TRBJ1-2 TRBD1 TRBV7-8 NA TGTGCCAGCAGCTTCGGGACAGGGGAATATGGCTACACCTTC CASSFGTGEYGYTF
TRBJ2-7 NA TRBV9 NA TGTGCCAGCAGCTTACGACAGTACTCCTACGAGCAGTACTTC CASSLRQYSYEQYF
TRBJ2-1 TRBD2 TRBV19 few TGTGCCAGTAGTTTCCGCACCCCGGGGGGTGAGCAGTTCTTC CASSFRTPGGEQFF
TRBJ2-2 TRBD2 TRBV19 NA TGTGCCAGCTCCAACGGGAGGGACACCGGGGAGCTGTTTTTT CASSNGRDTGELFF
TRBJ2-7 NA TRBV21-1 NA TGTGCCAGCAGCAAAGCGGGAGGGCCGGAAGAGCAGTACTTC CASSKAGGPEEQYF
TRBJ2-2 NA TRBV5-4 NA TGTGCCAGCAGCCTACCAAACACCGGGGAGCTGTTTTTT CASSLPNTGELFF
TRBJ1-2 TRBD1 TRBV20-1 NA TGCAGTGCTGGGGTAGACAGGGCTAAGACCTTC CSAGVDRAKTF
TRBJ2-2 TRBD1 TRBV14 few TGTGCCAGCAGCCAACCAGGACAGGGGCGGAACACCGGGGAGCTGTTTTTT CASSQPGQGRNTGELFF